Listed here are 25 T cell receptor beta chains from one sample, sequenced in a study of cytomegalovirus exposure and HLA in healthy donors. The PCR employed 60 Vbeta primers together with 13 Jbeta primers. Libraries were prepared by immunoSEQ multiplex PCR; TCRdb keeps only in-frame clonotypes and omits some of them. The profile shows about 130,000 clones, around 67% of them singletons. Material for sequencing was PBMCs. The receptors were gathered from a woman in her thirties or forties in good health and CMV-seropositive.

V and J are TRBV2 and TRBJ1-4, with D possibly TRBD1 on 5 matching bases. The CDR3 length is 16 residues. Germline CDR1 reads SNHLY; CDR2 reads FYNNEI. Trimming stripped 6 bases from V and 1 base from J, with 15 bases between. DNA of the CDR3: TGTGCCAGCAGATCCGGGACTAGAGGAACTAATGAAAAACTGTTTTTT. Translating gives CASRSGTRGTNEKLFF. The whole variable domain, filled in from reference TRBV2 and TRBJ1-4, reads EPEVTQTPSHQVTQMGQEVILRCVPISNHLYFYWYRQILGQKVEFLVSFYNNEISEKSEIFDDQFSVERPDGSNFTLKIRSTKLEDSAMYFCASRSGTRGTNEKLFFGSGTQLSVL.

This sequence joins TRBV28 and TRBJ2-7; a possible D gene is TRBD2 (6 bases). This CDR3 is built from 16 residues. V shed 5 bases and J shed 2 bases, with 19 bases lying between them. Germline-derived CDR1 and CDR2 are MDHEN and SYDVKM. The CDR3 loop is CASSAPGDGGAYEQYF. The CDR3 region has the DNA TGTGCCAGCAGTGCCCCCGGGGACGGAGGGGCCTACGAGCAGTACTTC.

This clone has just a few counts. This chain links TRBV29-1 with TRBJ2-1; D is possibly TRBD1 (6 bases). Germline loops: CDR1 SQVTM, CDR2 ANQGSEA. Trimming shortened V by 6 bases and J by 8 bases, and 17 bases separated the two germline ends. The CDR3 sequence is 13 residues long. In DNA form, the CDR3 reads TGCAGCGTGGCCTTTGGGACAAACCATGAGCAGTTCTTC. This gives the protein CSVAFGTNHEQFF.

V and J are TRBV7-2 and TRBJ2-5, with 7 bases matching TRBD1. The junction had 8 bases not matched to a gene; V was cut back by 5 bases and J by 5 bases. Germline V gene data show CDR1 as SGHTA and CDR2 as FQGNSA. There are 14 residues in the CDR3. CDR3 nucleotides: TGTGCCAGCAGCGTTACAGGGGTCCGGGAGACCCAGTACTTC. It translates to CASSVTGVRETQYF.

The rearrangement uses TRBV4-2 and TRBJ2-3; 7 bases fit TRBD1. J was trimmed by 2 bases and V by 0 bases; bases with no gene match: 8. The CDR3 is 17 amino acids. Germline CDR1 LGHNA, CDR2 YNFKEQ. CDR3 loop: CASSQDGPGQATDTQYF. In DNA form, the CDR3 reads TGTGCCAGCAGCCAAGATGGCCCAGGACAGGCCACAGATACGCAGTATTTT.

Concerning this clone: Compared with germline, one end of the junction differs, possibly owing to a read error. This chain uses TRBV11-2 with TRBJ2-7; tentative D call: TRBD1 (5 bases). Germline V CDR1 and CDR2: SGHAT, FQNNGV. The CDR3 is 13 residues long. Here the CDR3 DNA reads TGTGCCGGCAGCTTTGAGGACACCTACGAGCAGTACTTC. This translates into CAGSFEDTYEQYF.

The DNA for the CDR3 is TGCGCCAGCAGCTTGGCACGTCTAGCGGTAGACACCGGGGAGCTGTTTTTT. This sequence encodes CASSLARLAVDTGELFF. The V gene is TRBV5-1, the J gene TRBJ2-2, with TRBD2 matching 7 bases. The CDR3 is 17 amino acids. V shed 0 bases and J 3 bases; nucleotides not matched to a gene: 8. The germline gives CDR1 SGHRS, CDR2 YFSETQ.

CDR3 sequence (DNA): TGTGCCAGCAGGCGGGCGCAGAATTCACCCCTCCACTTT. Its translation: CASRRAQNSPLHF. The V and J genes are TRBV2 and TRBJ1-6, with D unresolved. With 6 bases removed from V and 7 bases from J, the gap between germline ends came to 10 bases. In germline, CDR1 is SNHLY, CDR2 FYNNEI. This CDR3 is 13 amino acids long.

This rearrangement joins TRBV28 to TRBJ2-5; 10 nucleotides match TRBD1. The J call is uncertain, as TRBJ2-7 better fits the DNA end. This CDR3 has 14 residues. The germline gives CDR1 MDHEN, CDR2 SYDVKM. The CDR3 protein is CASIAGQGSYEQYF. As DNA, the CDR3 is TGTGCCAGCATTGCGGGACAGGGGTCCTACGAGCAGTACTTC.

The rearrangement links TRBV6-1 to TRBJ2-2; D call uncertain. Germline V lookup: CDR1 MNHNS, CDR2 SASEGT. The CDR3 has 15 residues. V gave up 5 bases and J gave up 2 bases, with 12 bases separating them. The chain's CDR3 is CASSPRVLNTGELFF. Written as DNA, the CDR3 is TGTGCCAGCAGTCCCCGGGTCCTAAACACCGGGGAGCTGTTTTTT.

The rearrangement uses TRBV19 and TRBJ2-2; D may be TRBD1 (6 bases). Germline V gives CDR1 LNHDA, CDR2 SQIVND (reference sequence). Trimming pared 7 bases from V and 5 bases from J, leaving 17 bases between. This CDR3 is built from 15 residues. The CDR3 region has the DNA TGTGCCAGTAATGGGGGCCCGGCCCCAACCGGGGAGCTGTTTTTT. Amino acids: CASNGGPAPTGELFF. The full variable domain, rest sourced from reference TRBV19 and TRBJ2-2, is DGGITQSPKYLFRKEGQNVTLSCEQNLNHDAMYWYRQDPGQGLRLIYYSQIVNDFQKGDIAEGYSVSREKKESFPLTVTSAQKNPTAFYLCASNGGPAPTGELFFGEGSRLTVL.

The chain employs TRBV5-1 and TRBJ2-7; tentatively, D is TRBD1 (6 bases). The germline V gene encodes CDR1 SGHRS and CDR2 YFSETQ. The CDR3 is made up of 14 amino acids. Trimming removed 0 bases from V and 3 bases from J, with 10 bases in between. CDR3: CASSLAAGVYEQYF. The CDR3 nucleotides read TGCGCCAGCAGCTTGGCCGCAGGGGTCTACGAGCAGTACTTC.

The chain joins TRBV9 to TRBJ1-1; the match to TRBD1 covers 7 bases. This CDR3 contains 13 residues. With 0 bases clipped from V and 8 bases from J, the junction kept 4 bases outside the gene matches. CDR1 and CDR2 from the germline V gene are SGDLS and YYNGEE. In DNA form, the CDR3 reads TGTGCCAGCAGCGTAGGAGGGGGCAAAGAAGCTTTCTTT. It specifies CASSVGGGKEAFF. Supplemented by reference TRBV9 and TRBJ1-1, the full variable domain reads DSGVTQTPKHLITATGQRVTLRCSPRSGDLSVYWYQQSLDQGLQFLIQYYNGEERAKGNILERFSAQQFPDLHSELNLSSLELGDSALYFCASSVGGGKEAFFGQGTRLTVV.

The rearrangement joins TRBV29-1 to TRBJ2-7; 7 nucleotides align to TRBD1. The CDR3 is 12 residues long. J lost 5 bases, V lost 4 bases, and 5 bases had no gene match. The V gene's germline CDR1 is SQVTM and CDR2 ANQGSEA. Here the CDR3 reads CSVADRWNEQYF. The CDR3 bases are TGCAGCGTTGCGGACAGGTGGAACGAGCAGTACTTC.

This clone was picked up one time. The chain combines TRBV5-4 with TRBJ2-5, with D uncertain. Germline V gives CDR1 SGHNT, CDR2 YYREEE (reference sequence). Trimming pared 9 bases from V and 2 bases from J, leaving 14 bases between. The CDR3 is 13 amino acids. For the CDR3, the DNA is TGTGCCACTTCCCCAGGTCTTCAAGAGACCCAGTACTTC. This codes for CATSPGLQETQYF.

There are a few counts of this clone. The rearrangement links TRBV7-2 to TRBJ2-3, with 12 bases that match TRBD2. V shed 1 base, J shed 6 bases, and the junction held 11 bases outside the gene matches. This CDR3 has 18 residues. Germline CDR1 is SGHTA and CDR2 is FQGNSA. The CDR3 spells CASSLEGASGGAADTQYF. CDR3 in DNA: TGTGCCAGCAGCTTAGAAGGCGCTAGCGGGGGGGCGGCGGATACGCAGTATTTT.

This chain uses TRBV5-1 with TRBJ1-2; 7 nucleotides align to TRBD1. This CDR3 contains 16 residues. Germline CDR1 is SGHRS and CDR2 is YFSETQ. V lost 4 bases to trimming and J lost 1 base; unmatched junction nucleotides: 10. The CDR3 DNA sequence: TGCGCCAGCAGCCTCGGGACAGAGCGCCTTAACTATGGCTACACCTTC. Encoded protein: CASSLGTERLNYGYTF.

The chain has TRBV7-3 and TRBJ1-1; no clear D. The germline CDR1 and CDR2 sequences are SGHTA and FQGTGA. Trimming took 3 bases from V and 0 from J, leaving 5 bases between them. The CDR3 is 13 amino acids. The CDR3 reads CASSLGMNTEAFF. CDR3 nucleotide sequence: TGTGCCAGCAGCTTGGGCATGAACACTGAAGCTTTCTTT.

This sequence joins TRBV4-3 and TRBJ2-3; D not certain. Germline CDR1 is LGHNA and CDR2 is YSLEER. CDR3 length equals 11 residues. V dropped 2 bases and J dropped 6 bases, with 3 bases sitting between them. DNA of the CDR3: TGCGCCAGCAGCCAAAGCGATACGCAGTATTTT. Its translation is CASSQSDTQYF.

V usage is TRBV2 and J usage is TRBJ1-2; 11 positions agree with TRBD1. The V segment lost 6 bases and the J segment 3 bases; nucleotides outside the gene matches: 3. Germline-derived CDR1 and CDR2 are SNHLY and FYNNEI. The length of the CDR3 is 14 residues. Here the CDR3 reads CASRGQGADYGYTF. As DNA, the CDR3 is TGTGCCAGCAGAGGACAGGGGGCGGACTATGGCTACACCTTC.

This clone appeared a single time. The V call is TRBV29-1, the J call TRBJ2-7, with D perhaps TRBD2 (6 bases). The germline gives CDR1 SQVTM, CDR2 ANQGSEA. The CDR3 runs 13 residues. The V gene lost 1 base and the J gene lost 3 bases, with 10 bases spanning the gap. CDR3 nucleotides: TGCAGCGTTGAAGGTGCCGGGGGCTACGAGCAGTACTTC. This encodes CSVEGAGGYEQYF.

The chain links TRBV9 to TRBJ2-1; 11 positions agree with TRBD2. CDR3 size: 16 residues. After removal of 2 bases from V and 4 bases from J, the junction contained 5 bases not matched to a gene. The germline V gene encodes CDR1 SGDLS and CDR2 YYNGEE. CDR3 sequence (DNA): TGTGCCAGCAGCGTCTCACTAGCGGGAGCATACAATGAGCAGTTCTTC. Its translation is CASSVSLAGAYNEQFF.

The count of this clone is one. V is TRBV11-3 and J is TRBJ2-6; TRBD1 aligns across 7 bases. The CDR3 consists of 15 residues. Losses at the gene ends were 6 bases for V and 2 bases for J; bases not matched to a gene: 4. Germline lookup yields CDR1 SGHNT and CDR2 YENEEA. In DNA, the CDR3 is TGTGCCAGCAGTCGGGACAGAGCTGGGGCCAACGTCCTGACTTTC. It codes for CASSRDRAGANVLTF.

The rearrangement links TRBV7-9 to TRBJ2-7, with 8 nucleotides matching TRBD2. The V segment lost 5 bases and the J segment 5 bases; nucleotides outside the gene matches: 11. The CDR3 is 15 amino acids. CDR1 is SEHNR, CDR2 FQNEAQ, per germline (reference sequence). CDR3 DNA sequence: TGTGCCAGCAGCCCACCCGGCGGGGGGTCCCACGAGCAGTACTTC. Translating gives CASSPPGGGSHEQYF.

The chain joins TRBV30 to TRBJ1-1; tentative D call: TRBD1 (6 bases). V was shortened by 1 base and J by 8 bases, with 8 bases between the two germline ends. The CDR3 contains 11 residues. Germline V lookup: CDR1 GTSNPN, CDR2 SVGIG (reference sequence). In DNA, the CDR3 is TGTGCCTGGAGTGACAGGGAGGAAGCTTTCTTT. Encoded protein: CAWSDREEAFF.